This T cell receptor (beta chain) appears in the sequencing data of a study of T cells in Graves' hyperthyroidism and ophthalmopathy (dated by TCRdb to the late 2010s). Background for the entire study: Peripheral blood was collected at initial diagnosis, before any treatment. The study also compared thyroid tissue and blood T-cell repertoires from over 5 Graves' hyperthyroidism patients. For training and testing, the roughly 97 patients in the discovery cohort were randomly divided in a 7:3 ratio. Following sampling, methimazole starting at 30 mg daily was given to hyperthyroidism patients, and high-dose intravenous methylprednisolone was given to ophthalmopathy patients. Prospective prediction of ophthalmopathy was tested in an independent validation cohort consisting of about 19 hyperthyroidism patients and some 15 patients who later progressed to ophthalmopathy. TCR V-J signatures able to tell the groups apart were searched for in a discovery cohort of 95 to 100 patients, of whom approximately 40 had Graves' ophthalmopathy and more than 55 had stable Graves' hyperthyroidism. The paper reports TCR Vbeta CDR3 sequencing of over 130 peripheral blood samples: 40 or so ophthalmopathy, around 80 hyperthyroidism and around 17 progressor patients.

Overall results and qualifications from the work: During validation, the model predicted progression to ophthalmopathy a median of around six months ahead of onset, with almost 71% sensitivity and almost 75% specificity. Blood samples also contained most of the expanded thyroid clonotypes (frequency above 0.001), which suggests that blood repertoires may reflect thyroid immune responses. A 13 V-J signature model separated ophthalmopathy from stable hyperthyroidism, with roughly 88% sensitivity and 81.08% specificity in cross-validation and 80%/75% in testing. Sample size was not statistically predetermined, and blinding of investigators to group allocation was not performed.

Details on this clonotype: What antigen it recognizes has not been identified. The record has no base qualities; no much larger clone is one base away.

The TCR beta CDR3 regions were amplified from the RNA transcripts. A first-round RT-PCR of the TCR CDR3 used the HTBI primer set with the Qiagen OneStep RT-PCR kit. Libraries were constructed in a second round of multiplex PCR, after which size selection and purification were performed. Paired-end sequencing of the libraries was performed with 100 bp reads on an Illumina HiSeq2000. The paper's processing steps were these. SOAPnuke was used to process the raw data, removing reads that contained adapters or uncalled bases, had a mean Phred below 15, or lacked an exact match to the constant primer or identifier. High-quality paired reads were merged with COPE v1.2.5, and unique nucleotide sequences were defined as clonotypes. MiTCR v1.1 was used to align clonotypes to the IMGT TRBV, TRBD and TRBJ reference segments. Only V-J combinations with frequency above 0.0001, covering 99% to 99.2% of repertoires, were analysed. The TCS score was defined as the ratio of F50 (clonal expansion) to E x V (chaos), calculated using BLOSUM62-based TCRdist between CDR3 peptides within each V-J. Welch's t-statistics and random forest reduced around 520 V-J features to under 15, which were used in a naive Bayes classifier (R e1071). Starting from the raw public reads, TCRdb applied fastp trimming at Q25, assembled clones with MiXCR and retained in-frame beta chains. Entries are consolidated by CDR3 protein sequence, retaining the most common genes and DNA. The V and J calls were not made by the authors but by TCRdb's processing. The sample profile shows hundreds of thousands of distinct CDR3 sequences; about 19% of them were found once. Around 17% of the sample rests with the top ten.

Hyperthyroidism patients were newly diagnosed, with disease duration under 2 months, and aged 18 to 65 years. Any patient with an uncontrolled infection, another autoimmune disease, pregnancy or lactation was excluded. Diagnoses were based on clinical symptoms, serum thyroxine and TRAb, thyroid ultrasound and orbital computed tomography. Blood from progressor patients was collected at the time of first diagnosis with hyperthyroidism, before any ophthalmopathy symptoms had appeared. Ficoll-Paque density gradient centrifugation was used to isolate PBMCs from 9.5 to 10 ml of fresh peripheral blood. Patients classed as progressors first received a Graves' hyperthyroidism diagnosis and then went on to develop ophthalmopathy during follow-up. Total RNA was extracted with Trizol reagent, and quality was checked on an Agilent 2100 Bioanalyzer. Trimming leaves V shorter by 8 bases and J shorter by 6 bases, with the junction holding 18 bases beyond the gene matches. Spanning cysteine to phenylalanine, the CDR3 consists of 16 amino acids. Only the CDR3 portion is preserved as DNA: 48 bases, with reading frame beginning at the first base. CDR1 and CDR2 are read off the germline V gene as SNHLY and FYNNEI.

The chain uses TRBV2 and TRBJ1-2, with 7 bases aligning to TRBD1. The receptor comes from a woman aged 45-65 years with Graves' hyperthyroidism that later progressed to Graves' ophthalmopathy. The sequencing input was blood. The DNA reads TGTGCCAGCGCCACCGACGAGGACAGGTGGCCGCATGGCTACACCTTC. This gives the protein CASATDEDRWPHGYTF.